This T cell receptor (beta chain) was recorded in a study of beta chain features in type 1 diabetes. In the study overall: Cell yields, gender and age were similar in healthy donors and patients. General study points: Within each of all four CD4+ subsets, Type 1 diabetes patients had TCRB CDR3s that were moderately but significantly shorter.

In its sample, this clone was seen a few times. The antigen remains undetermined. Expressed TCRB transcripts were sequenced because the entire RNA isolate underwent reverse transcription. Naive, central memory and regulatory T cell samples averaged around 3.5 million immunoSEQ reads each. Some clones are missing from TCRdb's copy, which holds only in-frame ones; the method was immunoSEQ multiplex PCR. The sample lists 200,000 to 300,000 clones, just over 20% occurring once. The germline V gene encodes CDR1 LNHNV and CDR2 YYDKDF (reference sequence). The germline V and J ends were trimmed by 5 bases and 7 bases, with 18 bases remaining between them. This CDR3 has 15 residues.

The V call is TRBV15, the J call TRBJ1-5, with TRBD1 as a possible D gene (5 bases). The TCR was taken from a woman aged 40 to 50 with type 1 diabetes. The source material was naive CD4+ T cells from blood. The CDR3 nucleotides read TGTGCCACCAGCGGGGAGGAAGCCGCAGGGCAGCCCCAGCATTTT. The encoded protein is CATSGEEAAGQPQHF.